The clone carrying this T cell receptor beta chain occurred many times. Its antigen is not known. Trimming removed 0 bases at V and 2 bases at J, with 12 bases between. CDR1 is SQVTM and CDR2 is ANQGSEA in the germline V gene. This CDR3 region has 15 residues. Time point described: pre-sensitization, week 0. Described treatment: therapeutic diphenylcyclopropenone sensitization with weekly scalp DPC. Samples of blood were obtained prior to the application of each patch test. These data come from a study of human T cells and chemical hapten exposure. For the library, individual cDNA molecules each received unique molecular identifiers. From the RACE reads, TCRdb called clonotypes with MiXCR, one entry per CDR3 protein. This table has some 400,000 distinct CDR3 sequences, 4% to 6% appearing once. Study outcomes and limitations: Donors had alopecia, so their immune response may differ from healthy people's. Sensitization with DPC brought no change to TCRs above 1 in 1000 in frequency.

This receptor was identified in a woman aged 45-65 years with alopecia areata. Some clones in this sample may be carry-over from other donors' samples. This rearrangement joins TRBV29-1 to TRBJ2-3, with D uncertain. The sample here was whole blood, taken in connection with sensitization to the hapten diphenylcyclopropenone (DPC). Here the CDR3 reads CSVEDHVTNTDTQYF. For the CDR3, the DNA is TGCAGCGTTGAAGATCATGTGACAAACACAGATACGCAGTATTTT.